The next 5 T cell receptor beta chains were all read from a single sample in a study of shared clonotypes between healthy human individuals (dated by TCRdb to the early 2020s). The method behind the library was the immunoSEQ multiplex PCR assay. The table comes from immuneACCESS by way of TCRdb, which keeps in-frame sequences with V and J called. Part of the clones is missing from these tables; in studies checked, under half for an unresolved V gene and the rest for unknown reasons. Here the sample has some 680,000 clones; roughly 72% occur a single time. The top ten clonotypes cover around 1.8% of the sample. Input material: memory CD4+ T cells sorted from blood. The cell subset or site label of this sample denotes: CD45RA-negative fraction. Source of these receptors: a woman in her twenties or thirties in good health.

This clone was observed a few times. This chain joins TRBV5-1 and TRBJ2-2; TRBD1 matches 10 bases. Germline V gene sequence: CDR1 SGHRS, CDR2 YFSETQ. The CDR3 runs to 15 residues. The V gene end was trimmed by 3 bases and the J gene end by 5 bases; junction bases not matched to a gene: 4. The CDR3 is CASSSGTGVTGELFF. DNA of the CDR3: TGCGCCAGCAGCTCCGGGACAGGGGTGACCGGGGAGCTGTTTTTT.

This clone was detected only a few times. The CDR3 DNA reads TGTGCCAGCAGTGACGAGTCGGCCCAGCATTTT. Protein: CASSDESAQHF. This chain joins TRBV6-5 and TRBJ1-5; no clear D gene. The CDR3 is 11 amino acids. Germline-derived CDR1 and CDR2 are MNHEY and SVGAGI. With 5 bases removed from V and 11 bases from J, the gap between germline ends came to 10 bases.

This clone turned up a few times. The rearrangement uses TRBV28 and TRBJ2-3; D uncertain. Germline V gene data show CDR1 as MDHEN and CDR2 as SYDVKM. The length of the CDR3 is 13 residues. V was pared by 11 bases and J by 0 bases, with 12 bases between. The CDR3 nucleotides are TGTGCCGGAACCCGCTCGAGCACAGATACGCAGTATTTT. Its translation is CAGTRSSTDTQYF.

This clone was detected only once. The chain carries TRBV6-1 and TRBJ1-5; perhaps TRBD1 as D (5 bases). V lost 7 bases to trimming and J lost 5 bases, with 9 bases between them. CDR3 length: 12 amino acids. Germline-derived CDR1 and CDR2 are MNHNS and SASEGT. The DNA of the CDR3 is TGTGCCAGCAACCTGGGGGATCAGCCCCAGCATTTT. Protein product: CASNLGDQPQHF.

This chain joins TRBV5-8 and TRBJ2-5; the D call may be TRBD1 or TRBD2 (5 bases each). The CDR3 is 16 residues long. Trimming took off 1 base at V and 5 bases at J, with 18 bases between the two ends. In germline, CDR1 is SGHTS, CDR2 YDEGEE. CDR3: CASSLSVLAKGETQYF. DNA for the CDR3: TGTGCCAGCAGCTTGTCAGTCCTAGCAAAGGGGGAGACCCAGTACTTC. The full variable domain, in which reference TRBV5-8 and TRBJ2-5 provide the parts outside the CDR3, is EAGVTQSPTHLIKTRGQQATLRCSPISGHTSVYWYQQALGLGLQFLLWYDEGEERNRGNFPPRFSGRQFPNYSSELNVNALELEDSALYLCASSLSVLAKGETQYFGPGTRLLVL.